This T cell receptor (beta chain) stems from a study of shared clonotypes between healthy human individuals. As processed by the authors: Junction-only sequences produced by ImmunoSEQ had no quality scores, so filtering differed. Repertoires were generated with immunoSEQ multiplex PCR, while TCRdb's copy carries only in-frame clones and drops some. V, J and clone size are taken as reported in that table, and D and trimming were inferred from the DNA itself. The sample lists roughly 2 million clones; approximately 95% were seen once. Trimming cost V 2 bases and J 9 bases, with 14 bases left between them. Germline CDR1 reads MNHNY; CDR2 reads SVGAGI (reference sequence). The CDR3 runs to 14 residues.

This TCR was recovered from a man in his late teens or twenties in good health. Sequencing used naive CD4+ T cells sorted from blood. Subset in this sample: CD45RA+ positively selected. The genes are TRBV6-6 and TRBJ2-4, with D tentatively TRBD2 (6 bases). The CDR3 bases are TGTGCCAGCAGTTACGCGAGGGACTTTGGCATTCAGTACTTC. Protein sequence: CASSYARDFGIQYF.